These 11 T cell receptor beta chains came from one sample sequenced in a study of tumor-infiltrating lymphocytes in localized non-small cell lung cancer. Sequencing used immunoSEQ multiplex PCR; TCRdb keeps in-frame clones, though not all of them. The table has some 15,000 clones, 70% to 90% seen once. Sequenced: uninvolved lung tissue not adjacent to the tumor. Source of these receptors: a human donor with non-small cell lung cancer.

The table lists this clone with a count of one. The chain recombines TRBV16 with TRBJ1-2; D gene unclear. CDR1 is KGHSY, CDR2 FQNENV, per germline. The CDR3 loop spans 12 amino acids. Trimming left V 0 bases short and J 7 bases short, with 6 bases between. This CDR3 reads CASSQSRGGYTF. As DNA, the CDR3 is TGTGCCAGCAGCCAATCACGTGGTGGCTACACCTTC.

The V call is TRBV5-1, the J call TRBJ2-1, with 8 bases fitting TRBD2. The CDR3 consists of 15 residues. Germline V gene sequence: CDR1 SGHRS, CDR2 YFSETQ. The J segment lost 4 bases and the V segment lost 0 bases, leaving 3 bases of the junction unmatched. The CDR3 DNA reads TGCGCCAGCAGCTTGGGGGCTAGCGGGTACAATGAGCAGTTCTTC. Its translation is CASSLGASGYNEQFF.

The chain recombines TRBV5-1 with TRBJ2-7; possible D gene TRBD1, 6 bases. This CDR3 is 16 amino acids long. Germline lookup yields CDR1 SGHRS and CDR2 YFSETQ. The germline V and J ends were trimmed by 4 bases and 0 bases, with 17 bases remaining between them. In nucleotides, the CDR3 is TGCGCCAGCAGCATTATCACCGGGACACCCTCCTACGAGCAGTACTTC. Encoded protein: CASSIITGTPSYEQYF.

This chain joins TRBV6-1 and TRBJ1-4; TRBD1 might be the D (5 bases). CDR3 length equals 16 residues. Germline-derived CDR1 and CDR2 are MNHNS and SASEGT. Trimming removed 3 bases at V and 2 bases at J, with 13 bases between. The CDR3 DNA reads TGTGCCAGCAGTGACTACAGAGGGGTCACTAATGAAAAACTGTTTTTT. It yields the protein CASSDYRGVTNEKLFF.

The CDR3: CASRPDSPGELFF. The CDR3 region has the DNA TGTGCCAGCAGGCCGGACAGTCCAGGGGAGCTGTTTTTT. This chain links TRBV2 with TRBJ2-2, with D tentatively TRBD1 (6 bases). The CDR3 contains 13 residues. Germline CDR1 SNHLY, CDR2 FYNNEI. The V end was cut by 6 bases, the J end by 8 bases, with 13 bases between.

The chain joins TRBV10-1 to TRBJ2-5, with 12 bases matching TRBD2. The germline gives CDR1 WNHNN, CDR2 SYGVQD (reference sequence). This CDR3 comprises 16 residues. The ends lost 3 bases at V and 4 bases at J; junction bases unmatched: 6. The DNA for the CDR3 is TGCGCCAGCAGTGAAGGCCTAGCGGGAGGGAGAGAGACCCAGTACTTC. Translation: CASSEGLAGGRETQYF.

The chain combines TRBV7-2 with TRBJ1-5, with D maybe TRBD1 (6 bases). In germline, CDR1 is SGHTA, CDR2 FQGNSA. V was cut by 1 base and J by 2 bases, with 9 bases left in between. The CDR3 sequence is 15 residues long. The CDR3 DNA reads as TGTGCCAGCAGCTTAGAGGGGGGCGGCAATCAGCCCCAGCATTTT. It specifies CASSLEGGGNQPQHF.

This chain links TRBV10-3 with TRBJ2-2; TRBD1 matches at 9 bases. V gave up 6 bases and J gave up 3 bases; unmatched junction bases: 14. Germline values: CDR1 ENHRY, CDR2 SYGVKD. The CDR3 spans 18 residues. CDR3 nucleotides: TGTGCCATCAGAGGGGACAGGGAAAGCCCAGAAGACACCGGGGAGCTGTTTTTT. It is translated as CAIRGDRESPEDTGELFF.

The chain recombines TRBV5-4 with TRBJ1-1; 10 bases align to TRBD1. V lost 3 bases to trimming and J lost 6 bases; unmatched junction nucleotides: 8. CDR1 SGHNT and CDR2 YYREEE come from the germline V gene (reference sequence). CDR3 length equals 15 residues. The DNA for the CDR3 is TGTGCCAGCAGCTCCCCGGACAGGGGGAATGCTGAAGCTTTCTTT. Translation gives CASSSPDRGNAEAFF.

The V gene is TRBV5-1, the J gene TRBJ2-7; no reliable D call. This CDR3 has 14 residues. V lost 7 bases, J lost 4 bases, and 18 bases lay in between. CDR1 SGHRS and CDR2 YFSETQ come from the germline V gene. CDR3 region: CASLPTPGAYEQYF. As DNA, the CDR3 is TGCGCCAGCCTACCGACCCCGGGCGCGTACGAGCAGTACTTC. The whole variable domain, filled in from reference TRBV5-1 and TRBJ2-7, reads KAGVTQTPRYLIKTRGQQVTLSCSPISGHRSVSWYQQTPGQGLQFLFEYFSETQRNKGNFPGRFSGRQFSNSRSEMNVSTLELGDSALYLCASLPTPGAYEQYFGPGTRLTVT.

Only a few counts were recorded for this clone. The chain has TRBV28 and TRBJ1-5; D is unclear. The CDR3 length is 15 residues. Trimming stripped 5 bases from V and 0 bases from J, with 11 bases between. Per the germline V gene, CDR1 is MDHEN and CDR2 is SYDVKM. For the CDR3, the DNA is TGTGCCAGCAGTCCCCGGGTATTTAGCAATCAGCCCCAGCATTTT. It specifies CASSPRVFSNQPQHF.